One and the same sample provided the 17 T cell receptor beta chains below, sequenced in a study of blood T cell repertoires in COVID-19. Libraries were prepared by immunoSEQ multiplex PCR; TCRdb keeps only in-frame clonotypes and omits some of them. The repertoire holds about 100,000 clones, around 80% seen once, with roughly 20% in the top ten. Sequencing was done on a sample of peripheral blood. These receptors originate from a man between 65 and 79 years old with active or convalescent COVID-19.

The rearrangement uses TRBV27 and TRBJ2-7; 7 nucleotides align to TRBD2. J was trimmed by 6 bases and V by 5 bases; bases with no gene match: 7. The germline V gene has CDR1 MNHEY and CDR2 SMNVEV (reference sequence). The CDR3 extends over 13 amino acids. CDR3 region: CASSPSTSPEQYF. The CDR3 DNA reads as TGTGCCAGCAGTCCATCGACTAGCCCCGAGCAGTACTTC.

This chain joins TRBV30 and TRBJ2-1; 11 nucleotides line up with TRBD2. V trimming: 2 bases; J trimming: 5 bases; junction bases outside the gene matches: 2. The CDR3 runs 14 residues. The germline V gene has CDR1 GTSNPN and CDR2 SVGIG (reference sequence). The CDR3 bases are TGTGCCTGGAGTAGGGGACTAGCGGACAATGAGCAGTTCTTC. Amino acids: CAWSRGLADNEQFF.

The V and J genes are TRBV11-2 and TRBJ1-1, with D tentatively TRBD1 (5 bases). The germline V and J ends were trimmed by 2 bases and 1 base, with 8 bases remaining between them. The CDR3 totals 14 residues. Per germline, CDR1 SGHAT and CDR2 FQNNGV. CDR3 DNA sequence: TGTGCCAGCAGCTTATCACAGGAGAACACTGAAGCTTTCTTT. Its translation is CASSLSQENTEAFF.

This clone has only one observation. The gene calls are TRBV4-1 and TRBJ2-1; the match to TRBD2 covers 9 bases. The CDR3 loop spans 17 amino acids. Germline assignment: CDR1 MGHRA and CDR2 YSYEKL. With V trimmed by 4 bases and J by 0 bases, 7 bases remained unmatched. The CDR3 sequence is CASSPRVAGVSYNEQFF. CDR3 coding DNA: TGCGCCAGCAGCCCCCGGGTAGCGGGAGTCTCCTACAATGAGCAGTTCTTC.

The chain employs TRBV19 and TRBJ1-1, with 7 positions matching TRBD1. The CDR3 is 16 amino acids. Germline V gene lookup returns CDR1 LNHDA and CDR2 SQIVND (reference sequence). V lost 4 bases to trimming and J lost 5 bases; unmatched junction nucleotides: 13. The CDR3 here is CASSTQKTGTRTEAFF. For the CDR3, the DNA is TGTGCCAGTAGTACCCAAAAGACAGGGACGAGAACTGAAGCTTTCTTT.

The V gene is TRBV19, the J gene TRBJ2-1; 9 positions agree with TRBD1. Germline V lookup: CDR1 LNHDA, CDR2 SQIVND (reference sequence). The trim removed 7 bases at V and 5 bases at J, leaving 6 bases unmatched. The CDR3 totals 14 residues. The CDR3 DNA follows: TGTGCCAGTAAATCCCGGGACAGGGACAATGAGCAGTTCTTC. It is translated as CASKSRDRDNEQFF.

This chain links TRBV7-9 with TRBJ1-2; D is perhaps TRBD1 (5 bases). Per the germline V gene, CDR1 is SEHNR and CDR2 is FQNEAQ (reference sequence). V gave up 3 bases and J gave up 7 bases, with 15 bases separating them. This CDR3 is 14 amino acids long. The CDR3 spells CASSLGSQGSGYTF. DNA for the CDR3: TGTGCCAGCAGCTTGGGCTCCCAGGGTAGTGGCTACACCTTC.

This chain uses TRBV5-6 with TRBJ1-3; TRBD1 might be the D (5 bases). This CDR3 spans 16 amino acids. The V gene lost 3 bases and the J gene lost 0 bases, with 13 bases spanning the gap. Germline V gene data show CDR1 as SGHDT and CDR2 as YYEEEE. The CDR3 nucleotides are TGTGCCAGCAGCTCCCGGGACTCATACTCTGGAAACACCATATATTTT. Translated: CASSSRDSYSGNTIYF.

The chain carries TRBV2 and TRBJ1-1, with D unclear. Germline CDR1 SNHLY, CDR2 FYNNEI. V was trimmed by 7 bases and J by 1 base, leaving 10 bases between them. The CDR3 is 13 residues long. The CDR3 nucleotides are TGTGCCAGCACGAGGCAAGGGAACACTGAAGCTTTCTTT. Its protein product is CASTRQGNTEAFF.

V and J are TRBV3-1 (or the pseudogene TRBV3-2) and TRBJ2-2, with unresolved D. The CDR3 sequence is 12 residues long. The germline gives CDR1 LGHDT, CDR2 YNNKEL (reference sequence). V lost 4 bases, J lost 5 bases, and 5 bases lay in between. The CDR3 reads CASSLSTGELFF. CDR3 bases: TGTGCCAGCAGCCTCAGTACCGGGGAGCTGTTTTTT.

The chain is built from TRBV9 and TRBJ2-1, with D perhaps TRBD2 (5 bases). Trimming left V 3 bases short and J 3 bases short, with 10 bases between. Looked up from germline, CDR1 is SGDLS and CDR2 is YYNGEE. This CDR3 has 14 amino acids. The DNA for the CDR3 is TGTGCCAGCAGCGCCGACGGGATCTACAATGAGCAGTTCTTC. It codes for CASSADGIYNEQFF. Variable domain in full (rest from reference TRBV9 and TRBJ2-1): DSGVTQTPKHLITATGQRVTLRCSPRSGDLSVYWYQQSLDQGLQFLIQYYNGEERAKGNILERFSAQQFPDLHSELNLSSLELGDSALYFCASSADGIYNEQFFGPGTRLTVL.

In its sample, this clone was seen a few times. This chain connects TRBV5-1 to TRBJ2-7; maybe TRBD2 (6 bases). Germline V CDR1 and CDR2: SGHRS, YFSETQ. This CDR3 contains 16 residues. V was pared by 2 bases and J by 2 bases, with 17 bases between. CDR3 amino acids: CASSLVTSLSAYEQYF. Here the CDR3 DNA reads TGCGCCAGCAGCTTAGTTACTAGCTTAAGCGCCTACGAGCAGTACTTC.

The chain joins TRBV6-6 to TRBJ2-1; TRBD1 agrees at 11 bases. CDR3 length: 15 residues. Germline V gives CDR1 MNHNY, CDR2 SVGAGI (reference sequence). V gave up 6 bases and J gave up 2 bases; unmatched junction bases: 3. The CDR3 coding sequence is TGTGCCAGCAGCCAGGGACAGGGGGCCTACAATGAGCAGTTCTTC. Its protein is CASSQGQGAYNEQFF.

The chain uses TRBV6-1 and TRBJ1-6; the match to TRBD1 covers 9 bases. The CDR3 loop spans 14 amino acids. J lost 11 bases, V lost 3 bases, and 5 bases had no gene match. Per germline, CDR1 MNHNS and CDR2 SASEGT. The DNA of the CDR3 is TGTGCCAGCAGTGACGACAGGGGGTTTACACCCCTCCACTTT. Translating it yields CASSDDRGFTPLHF.

The chain links TRBV3-1 (or the pseudogene TRBV3-2) to TRBJ2-7; 7 bases fit TRBD2. The germline V gene has CDR1 LGHDT and CDR2 YNNKEL (reference sequence). J gave up 3 bases and V 0 bases, and 5 bases lay outside the gene matches. The CDR3 is made up of 15 amino acids. CDR3 loop: CASSQETGGSYEQYF. The CDR3 bases are TGTGCCAGCAGCCAAGAGACGGGGGGTAGCTACGAGCAGTACTTC.

This sequence joins TRBV11-2 and TRBJ2-1, with TRBD2 matching over 9 bases. With 3 bases clipped from V and 3 bases from J, the junction kept 3 bases outside the gene matches. CDR1 and CDR2 from the germline V gene are SGHAT and FQNNGV. The CDR3 is made up of 15 amino acids. The CDR3 region has the DNA TGTGCCAGCAGCTTTAGCGGGGGCCTCTACAATGAGCAGTTCTTC. Its translation: CASSFSGGLYNEQFF. Filled out from reference TRBV11-2 and TRBJ2-1, the complete variable domain reads EAGVAQSPRYKIIEKRQSVAFWCNPISGHATLYWYQQILGQGPKLLIQFQNNGVVDDSQLPKDRFSAERLKGVDSTLKIQPAKLEDSAVYLCASSFSGGLYNEQFFGPGTRLTVL.

The rearrangement links TRBV29-1 to TRBJ2-3; D gene uncertain. The germline V gene encodes CDR1 SQVTM and CDR2 ANQGSEA. V lost 1 base, J lost 6 bases, and 11 bases lay in between. There are 13 residues in the CDR3. As DNA, the CDR3 is TGCAGCGTTGAAGCGGCGGTTGGGGATACGCAGTATTTT. Translation: CSVEAAVGDTQYF.